Listed here are 22 T cell receptor beta chains from one sample, sequenced in a study of shared clonotypes between healthy human individuals. Using immunoSEQ multiplex PCR, the repertoire was profiled, and TCRdb retains in-frame clones only, with some absent. Here the sample spans more than 2,000,000 clones, approximately 93% being singletons. Material for sequencing was naive CD4+ T cells from PBMCs. Subset indicated: CD45RA+ positively selected. All receptors derive from a man aged 18 to 30 in good health. Some clones in this sample may be carry-over from other donors' samples.

The CDR3 region is CASSPPTSWEYQYF. CDR3 bases: TGTGCCAGCTCACCACCTACCTCCTGGGAGTACCAGTACTTC. The gene calls are TRBV18 and TRBJ2-5, with a possible D match to TRBD2 (5 bases). The V end was cut by 0 bases, the J end by 10 bases, with 15 bases between. The CDR3 spans 14 residues. CDR1 is KGHSH and CDR2 is LQKENI in the germline V gene.

V gene TRBV5-4 combines with J gene TRBJ2-2; 7 positions match TRBD2. CDR1 and CDR2 from the germline V gene are SGHNT and YYREEE (reference sequence). The CDR3 has 15 residues. Trimming at V came to 4 bases and at J to 4 bases, leaving 7 bases not matched to a gene. CDR3 protein: CASSTRAGPTGELFF. The CDR3 DNA sequence: TGTGCCAGCAGCACGAGAGCGGGACCCACCGGGGAGCTGTTTTTT.

The V call is TRBV27, the J call TRBJ1-2; 7 bases match TRBD1. In germline, CDR1 is MNHEY, CDR2 SMNVEV (reference sequence). V was clipped by 2 bases and J by 3 bases; unmatched bases: 9. The CDR3 is made up of 16 amino acids. In nucleotides, the CDR3 is TGTGCCAGCAGTTTAGGGTGGGACAGACCAGACTATGGCTACACCTTC. It encodes CASSLGWDRPDYGYTF.

DNA for the CDR3: TGTGCCAGCAGTTACTCGATAGCGGGAGACCTTTTTGAGCAGTACTTC. Protein sequence: CASSYSIAGDLFEQYF. The chain has TRBV6-6 and TRBJ2-7; 9 bases match TRBD2. V was clipped by 0 bases and J by 7 bases; unmatched bases: 10. This CDR3 region has 16 residues. Germline assignment: CDR1 MNHNY and CDR2 SVGAGI (reference sequence).

This chain connects TRBV13 to TRBJ2-1; D might be TRBD1 or TRBD2, each matching 5 bases. The germline gives CDR1 PRHDT, CDR2 FYEKMQ (reference sequence). Trimming took off 1 base at V and 6 bases at J, with 16 bases between the two ends. This CDR3 region has 16 residues. The CDR3 region has the DNA TGTGCCAGCAGCTTAGCGGTTGGCCCGGGGCTCAATGAGCAGTTCTTC. Its translation is CASSLAVGPGLNEQFF.

The J gene is TRBJ1-4, the V gene TRBV5-1; 8 bases fit TRBD1. This CDR3 is 14 amino acids long. Germline lookup yields CDR1 SGHRS and CDR2 YFSETQ. The V and J ends lost 3 bases and 5 bases, in that order; junction bases with no gene match: 3. CDR3 sequence reads: CASSSRTGNEKLFF. As DNA, the CDR3 is TGCGCCAGCAGCTCCCGGACAGGGAATGAAAAACTGTTTTTT.

J is TRBJ1-3 and V is TRBV7-6, with D unresolved. This CDR3 comprises 18 residues. Germline CDR1 is SGHVS and CDR2 is FNYEAQ. Trimming left V 0 bases short and J 3 bases short, with 18 bases between. The CDR3 DNA follows: TGTGCCAGCAGCTTAGCTCCCCTTTTGAATCTAGGTGGAAACACCATATATTTT. Protein sequence: CASSLAPLLNLGGNTIYF.

This rearrangement joins TRBV12-5 to TRBJ2-1; TRBD2 matches at 7 bases. This CDR3 contains 16 residues. CDR1 and CDR2 from the germline V gene are LGHNT and FRNRAP. J was trimmed by 4 bases and V by 0 bases; bases with no gene match: 6. The CDR3 DNA is TGTGCTAGTGGTTTGGTAGGCGGGGGAGAGTACAATGAGCAGTTCTTC. This gives the protein CASGLVGGGEYNEQFF.

In this sample, this clone turned up once. Within the sample, other DNA sequences also encode this same CDR3. The CDR3: CASSLLYEQYF. Written as DNA, the CDR3 is TGTGCCAGCAGCCTCCTCTACGAGCAGTACTTC. The rearrangement joins TRBV28 to TRBJ2-7; D unresolved. Germline V lookup: CDR1 MDHEN, CDR2 SYDVKM. V was shortened by 6 bases and J by 3 bases, with 6 bases between the two germline ends. The CDR3 is made up of 11 amino acids.

V is TRBV2 and J is TRBJ1-1; D is uncertain. The CDR3 contains 14 residues. CDR1 is SNHLY and CDR2 is FYNNEI in the germline V gene. V gave up 6 bases and J gave up 1 base, with 12 bases separating them. CDR3 sequence reads: CASRDLRRNTEAFF. CDR3 sequence (DNA): TGTGCCAGCAGGGACCTGAGGCGGAACACTGAAGCTTTCTTT.

The chain has TRBV6-5 and TRBJ2-6; D may match TRBD1 or TRBD2 (5 bases each). V was trimmed by 9 bases and J by 0 bases, leaving 12 bases between them. The CDR3 loop spans 15 amino acids. From germline, CDR1 is MNHEY and CDR2 SVGAGI. The DNA for the CDR3 is TGTGCCAGTCGGGACGGTAGCTCTGGGGCCAACGTCCTGACTTTC. This translates into CASRDGSSGANVLTF.

This clone has a single count. J is TRBJ2-1 and V is TRBV9; tentative D call: TRBD2 (6 bases). Germline V gene sequence: CDR1 SGDLS, CDR2 YYNGEE. V lost 3 bases and J 0 bases, leaving 13 bases between the germline ends. The CDR3 runs to 16 residues. The CDR3 nucleotides read TGTGCCAGCAGCGAGTTAGCGGATAGCTCCTACAATGAGCAGTTCTTC. Its translation: CASSELADSSYNEQFF.

The table lists this clone with a count of one. V and J are TRBV7-2 and TRBJ2-3; D might be TRBD2 (6 bases). The CDR3 runs 17 residues. Germline V gene lookup returns CDR1 SGHTA and CDR2 FQGNSA. The V end was cut by 1 base, the J end by 3 bases, with 17 bases between. The CDR3 reads CASSLVFVADITDTQYF. The CDR3 region has the DNA TGTGCCAGCAGCTTAGTATTCGTAGCGGATATAACAGATACGCAGTATTTT.

The V and J genes are TRBV5-1 and TRBJ2-2, with TRBD1 matching 7 bases. The CDR3 covers 17 residues. J lost 0 bases, V lost 5 bases, and 10 bases had no gene match. Germline V lookup: CDR1 SGHRS, CDR2 YFSETQ. The DNA of the CDR3 is TGCGCCAGCAGTCGACGGGCACAGGGGTCGAACACCGGGGAGCTGTTTTTT. Translation gives CASSRRAQGSNTGELFF.

As DNA, the CDR3 is TGTGCCAGCAGCTTTAGGGCGCAAGAGACCCAGTACTTC. It is translated as CASSFRAQETQYF. The gene calls are TRBV7-3 and TRBJ2-5; no definite D call. The germline gives CDR1 SGHTA, CDR2 FQGTGA. This CDR3 region has 13 residues. With 3 bases removed from V and 2 bases from J, the gap between germline ends came to 7 bases. Full variable domain (remainder filled in from reference TRBV7-3 and TRBJ2-5): GAGVSQTPSNKVTEKGKYVELRCDPISGHTALYWYRQSLGQGPEFLIYFQGTGAADDSGLPNDRFFAVRPEGSVSTLKIQRTERGDSAVYLCASSFRAQETQYFGPGTRLLVL.

V and J are TRBV10-3 and TRBJ2-3; the D gene is possibly TRBD2 (5 bases). Germline V gene lookup returns CDR1 ENHRY and CDR2 SYGVKD. The CDR3 sequence is 16 residues long. The V gene lost 3 bases and the J gene lost 0 bases, with 13 bases spanning the gap. CDR3 bases: TGTGCCATCAGTGATTTAACGGGATGGAGCACAGATACGCAGTATTTT. Translating gives CAISDLTGWSTDTQYF.

The chain couples TRBV5-4 to TRBJ2-2; D call uncertain. Germline V lookup: CDR1 SGHNT, CDR2 YYREEE (reference sequence). The CDR3 is 16 residues long. Trimming left V 0 bases short and J 1 base short, with 10 bases between. DNA of the CDR3: TGTGCCAGCAGCTTGGGGCCGGCCGTGAACACCGGGGAGCTGTTTTTT. Translation: CASSLGPAVNTGELFF. Full variable domain (missing parts from reference TRBV5-4 and TRBJ2-2): ETGVTQSPTHLIKTRGQQVTLRCSSQSGHNTVSWYQQALGQGPQFIFQYYREEENGRGNFPPRFSGLQFPNYSSELNVNALELDDSALYLCASSLGPAVNTGELFFGEGSRLTVL.

This chain links TRBV2 with TRBJ2-7, with TRBD1 matching 8 bases. The germline V gene has CDR1 SNHLY and CDR2 FYNNEI. Losses at the gene ends were 6 bases for V and 2 bases for J; bases not matched to a gene: 3. The CDR3 is 13 residues long. The CDR3 loop is CASSNRGTYEQYF. The CDR3 DNA sequence: TGTGCCAGCAGCAACAGGGGGACCTACGAGCAGTACTTC.

The V and J genes are TRBV10-3 and TRBJ1-6; TRBD1 matches 11 bases. The V and J ends lost 2 bases and 9 bases, in that order; junction bases with no gene match: 3. Per germline, CDR1 ENHRY and CDR2 SYGVKD. This CDR3 contains 15 residues. CDR3 DNA sequence: TGTGCCATCAGTGAGACGGACAGGGGGCCTTCACCCCTCCACTTT. Protein sequence: CAISETDRGPSPLHF.

CDR3 nucleotides: TGTGCCAGCAGTCCGAGCGGACAGGGGCCGCGAGAGCCCCAGCATTTT. Its protein product is CASSPSGQGPREPQHF. V gene TRBV28 combines with J gene TRBJ1-5; 9 bases are shared with TRBD1. V trimming: 5 bases; J trimming: 8 bases; junction bases outside the gene matches: 13. Germline CDR1 reads MDHEN; CDR2 reads SYDVKM. CDR3 length equals 16 residues.

The chain has TRBV13 and TRBJ2-3, with D possibly matching TRBD1 (5 bases). Germline-derived CDR1 and CDR2 are PRHDT and FYEKMQ (reference sequence). The CDR3 extends over 12 amino acids. The CDR3 loop reads CASRESTDTQYF. Here the CDR3 DNA reads TGTGCGTCCAGGGAAAGCACAGATACGCAGTATTTT.

The rearrangement links TRBV30 to TRBJ2-1; 9 nucleotides match TRBD2. The CDR3 runs 14 residues. Germline CDR1 and CDR2: GTSNPN and SVGIG (reference sequence). After removal of 1 base from V and 5 bases from J, the junction contained 3 bases not matched to a gene. The CDR3 loop is CAWSGLAANNEQFF. The CDR3 bases are TGTGCCTGGAGTGGACTAGCGGCTAACAATGAGCAGTTCTTC.